The present T cell receptor (beta chain) was sequenced within a study of blood T cell repertoires in COVID-19. Study in general: The samples span acute and convalescent COVID-19 from the United States, Italy and Spain. Sample material is recorded as cDNA or gDNA derived from T cells, B-cell-depleted T cells, or PBMCs.

Per the original data handling: How many nucleated cells were present was estimated from reference gene primer amplification. Only in-frame clones appear in the TCRdb table, and some are missing; sequencing was by immunoSEQ multiplex PCR. V and J calls and clone size are as listed in that table; D and trimming were resolved from the DNA. The table has approximately 210,000 clones, roughly nine tenths seen once. V was pared by 7 bases and J by 5 bases, with 6 bases of the junction left unmatched. The CDR3 contains 14 residues. Sequenced input: peripheral blood. The TCR was taken from a woman between 65 and 79 years old with acute or convalescent COVID-19. This sequence joins TRBV6-7 and TRBJ2-2; 8 positions match TRBD1. TRBV6-7 falls under the ORF class, with uncertain function. The CDR3 nucleotides read TGTGCCAGCACCAGATGGACAGGGACCGGGGAGCTGTTTTTT. This translates into CASTRWTGTGELFF.